This TCR beta chain was sequenced during a study of CD8 T cells in ankylosing spondylitis. Study outcomes and limitations: Some of the motif variants had earlier been found in reactive arthritis patients' fluid and blood. Reports say disease-linked clones showed up significantly more in matched ankylosing spondylitis synovial fluid.

Per germline, CDR1 DFQATT and CDR2 SNEGSKA (reference sequence). The CDR3 is 14 residues long. Between the trimmed V and J ends, which lost 0 bases and 4 bases, there was a span of 13 bases. A quantitative 5'-RACE method, one with molecular barcodes, was used to make TCR beta libraries. TCRdb called the 5' RACE reads again in MiXCR, with one record for every CDR3 protein. The sample lists roughly 240,000 distinct CDR3 sequences, roughly a third occurring once. A note on this clonotype: What it binds is not known.

What was sequenced was blood, either unsorted or a sorted T cell fraction (not recorded which). This receptor was identified in a male donor with ankylosing spondylitis or in good health (not recorded which). The genes are TRBV20-1 and TRBJ2-7, with D hard to call. CDR3 sequence reads: CSARDLGRSYEQYF. CDR3 in DNA: TGCAGTGCTAGAGATCTCGGCAGGTCATACGAGCAGTACTTC.